The source of this TCR beta chain is a study of blood T cell repertoires in COVID-19. Trimming took off 2 bases at V and 3 bases at J, with 11 bases between the two ends. The germline V gene has CDR1 SGHRS and CDR2 YFSETQ. The CDR3 length is 14 residues. Using immunoSEQ multiplex PCR, the repertoire was profiled, and TCRdb retains in-frame clones only, with some absent. Here the sample spans about 170,000 clones, less than 85% being singletons. The chain recombines TRBV5-1 with TRBJ1-1; D is perhaps TRBD1 (5 bases). Source material: PBMCs or T cells enriched from blood (not recorded which). The clonotype comes from a man aged 45-65 years who had recovered from COVID-19. The CDR3 loop is CASSFQGMDTEAFF. For the CDR3, the DNA is TGCGCCAGCAGCTTTCAGGGAATGGACACTGAAGCTTTCTTT.